Listed here are 20 T cell receptor beta chains from one sample, sequenced in a study of blood T cell repertoires in COVID-19 (TCRdb year 2020). The library was prepared using the immunoSEQ multiplex PCR assay. This immuneACCESS table, as held by TCRdb, lists in-frame sequences with V and J called but not all clones. Of the missing ones, under half trace to an unresolved V gene in checked studies; the others have no known cause. The sample profile shows 90,000 to 120,000 clones; around four fifths of them were found once. 26% of the sample comes from the top ten. Sequences were obtained from peripheral blood. These TCRs come from a man between 60 and 70 years old with acute or convalescent COVID-19.

The DNA of the CDR3 is TGTGCCAGCAGCTTACTAGCGGGAGATCTGAATGAGCAGTTCTTC. As protein: CASSLLAGDLNEQFF. The chain carries TRBV7-6 and TRBJ2-1; 10 bases line up with TRBD2. Germline V lookup: CDR1 SGHVS, CDR2 FNYEAQ. The CDR3 is 15 amino acids. V lost 2 bases and J lost 7; bases outside the gene matches: 5.

This clone was seen a few times. The chain carries TRBV27 and TRBJ2-2; 8 nucleotides line up with TRBD1. The V and J ends lost 4 bases and 5 bases, in that order; junction bases with no gene match: 3. The CDR3 contains 14 residues. Per the germline V gene, CDR1 is MNHEY and CDR2 is SMNVEV (reference sequence). The CDR3 nucleotides are TGTGCCAGCAGTTCCCACAGGGGGACCGGGGAGCTGTTTTTT. Translation gives CASSSHRGTGELFF.

This clone has a handful of counts. The chain employs TRBV2 and TRBJ1-1; perhaps TRBD1 as D (5 bases). Trimming removed 0 bases at V and 6 bases at J, with 11 bases between. The CDR3 sequence is 14 residues long. CDR1 SNHLY and CDR2 FYNNEI come from the germline V gene. DNA for the CDR3: TGTGCCAGCAGTGAAGCGCGGGGGAAGGCTGAAGCTTTCTTT. It encodes CASSEARGKAEAFF.

The rearrangement joins TRBV11-2 to TRBJ1-2; 10 nucleotides match TRBD1. The germline V gene encodes CDR1 SGHAT and CDR2 FQNNGV. This CDR3 region has 16 residues. The junction had 11 bases not matched to a gene; V was cut back by 4 bases and J by 6 bases. CDR3: CASSSLKPDRGNGYTF. CDR3 coding DNA: TGTGCCAGCAGCTCCCTCAAGCCGGACAGGGGGAATGGCTACACCTTC. Combining the CDR3 with reference TRBV11-2 and TRBJ1-2 gives the whole variable domain EAGVAQSPRYKIIEKRQSVAFWCNPISGHATLYWYQQILGQGPKLLIQFQNNGVVDDSQLPKDRFSAERLKGVDSTLKIQPAKLEDSAVYLCASSSLKPDRGNGYTFGSGTRLTVV.

The rearrangement joins TRBV10-1 to TRBJ1-1; D unresolved. The CDR3 consists of 14 residues. Trimming left V 1 base short and J 2 bases short, with 8 bases between. The germline V gene encodes CDR1 WNHNN and CDR2 SYGVQD (reference sequence). Here the CDR3 reads CASSEWSGNTEAFF. CDR3 coding DNA: TGCGCCAGCAGTGAGTGGAGCGGCAACACTGAAGCTTTCTTT.

This CDR3 is CASTNSGRATMIYEQYF. The CDR3 coding sequence is TGCGCCAGCACCAATAGCGGGAGGGCCACCATGATCTACGAGCAGTACTTC. The rearrangement uses TRBV5-1 and TRBJ2-7; 11 bases line up with TRBD2. Per the germline V gene, CDR1 is SGHRS and CDR2 is YFSETQ. J was trimmed by 3 bases and V by 6 bases; bases with no gene match: 14. CDR3 length: 17 residues.

This clone has a handful of counts. The V call is TRBV19, the J call TRBJ2-3; D is possibly TRBD2 (6 bases). In germline, CDR1 is LNHDA, CDR2 SQIVND (reference sequence). The CDR3 is made up of 12 amino acids. Trimming took 7 bases from V and 10 from J, leaving 15 bases between them. The CDR3 region has the DNA TGTGCCAGTACCCGCGGGGATTACGCGCAGTATTTT. Its protein product is CASTRGDYAQYF.

The chain uses TRBV4-1 and TRBJ2-1; D call uncertain. This CDR3 comprises 15 residues. V lost 4 bases and J 0 bases, leaving 10 bases between the germline ends. The germline V gene encodes CDR1 MGHRA and CDR2 YSYEKL. This chain's CDR3 is CASSPKDNSYNEQFF. Here the CDR3 DNA reads TGCGCCAGCAGCCCCAAAGACAACTCCTACAATGAGCAGTTCTTC.

V and J are TRBV7-2 and TRBJ2-2; the D gene is possibly TRBD2 (6 bases). The CDR3 contains 15 residues. The V end was cut by 5 bases, the J end by 8 bases, with 18 bases between. Germline CDR1 SGHTA, CDR2 FQGNSA. CDR3 DNA sequence: TGTGCCAGCAGCCCGGAGGGGTTTCGGTTAGGGGAGCTGTTTTTT. Its translation is CASSPEGFRLGELFF.

In its sample, this clone was seen once. The chain links TRBV5-4 to TRBJ1-4, with D maybe TRBD1 (5 bases). Germline-derived CDR1 and CDR2 are SGHNT and YYREEE (reference sequence). The CDR3 extends over 14 amino acids. Trimming removed 2 bases at V and 4 bases at J, with 9 bases between. CDR3 coding DNA: TGTGCCAGCAGCTTTAGCGGGGGTAATGAAAAACTGTTTTTT. Translated: CASSFSGGNEKLFF. Full variable domain (outside the CDR3, taken from reference TRBV5-4 and TRBJ1-4): ETGVTQSPTHLIKTRGQQVTLRCSSQSGHNTVSWYQQALGQGPQFIFQYYREEENGRGNFPPRFSGLQFPNYSSELNVNALELDDSALYLCASSFSGGNEKLFFGSGTQLSVL.

In the case of this clone: Other nucleotide sequences from this sample produce the same CDR3. The chain has TRBV9 and TRBJ2-1; tentatively, D is TRBD2 (6 bases). CDR3 length equals 14 residues. Germline-derived CDR1 and CDR2 are SGDLS and YYNGEE. The germline V and J ends were trimmed by 1 base and 4 bases, with 9 bases remaining between them. CDR3 coding DNA: TGTGCCAGCAGCGTAACTAGCAGTTACAATGAGCAGTTCTTC. It encodes CASSVTSSYNEQFF.

This chain uses TRBV18 with TRBJ2-2; maybe TRBD1 (6 bases). The V end lost 5 bases, the J end lost 4 bases, and 11 bases lay between the germline ends. Germline loops: CDR1 KGHSH, CDR2 LQKENI. CDR3 length equals 14 residues. The CDR3 DNA reads as TGTGCCAGCTCATCGACAGGCTTCACCGGGGAGCTGTTTTTT. As protein: CASSSTGFTGELFF.

The CDR3 nucleotides are TGTGCCAGCAGCCAATCGGGACAGGGGAACGAGCAGTACTTC. Protein product: CASSQSGQGNEQYF. The chain employs TRBV16 and TRBJ2-7; 10 bases agree with TRBD1. Germline V gene lookup returns CDR1 KGHSY and CDR2 FQNENV. V lost 0 bases to trimming and J lost 5 bases; unmatched junction nucleotides: 1. This CDR3 is built from 14 residues.

This chain connects TRBV5-1 to TRBJ1-5, with a weak D call TRBD1 (5 bases). The CDR3 contains 13 residues. Germline values: CDR1 SGHRS, CDR2 YFSETQ. The V end lost 4 bases, the J end lost 7 bases, and 12 bases lay between the germline ends. CDR3 loop: CASSTQGEQPQHF. In nucleotides, the CDR3 is TGCGCCAGCAGCACCCAGGGTGAGCAGCCCCAGCATTTT.

The chain uses TRBV27 and TRBJ2-7, with D possibly matching TRBD2 (6 bases). The CDR3 has 14 residues. Germline CDR1 and CDR2: MNHEY and SMNVEV (reference sequence). V gave up 0 bases and J gave up 2 bases, with 8 bases separating them. The CDR3 protein is CASSLSGSPYEQYV. The CDR3 bases are TGTGCCAGCAGTTTATCCGGGAGTCCCTACGAGCAGTACGTC.

This sequence joins TRBV25-1 and TRBJ1-2, with 7 bases identical to TRBD1. From germline, CDR1 is MGHDK and CDR2 SYGVNS. The CDR3 spans 13 residues. With 2 bases clipped from V and 7 bases from J, the junction kept 4 bases outside the gene matches. Here the CDR3 DNA reads TGTGCCAGCAGTGAAAGACAGGGTAGTGGCTACACCTTC. Amino acid sequence: CASSERQGSGYTF.

The chain carries TRBV3-1 (or the pseudogene TRBV3-2) and TRBJ2-2, with TRBD1 matching over 8 bases. The CDR3 runs to 18 residues. Germline V CDR1 and CDR2: LGHDT, YNNKEL (reference sequence). Trimming cost V 7 bases and J 3 bases; bases outside gene matches: 16. Here the CDR3 DNA reads TGTGCCAGCACCCCTGGGACAGGTGCGAATTCGGACACCGGGGAGCTGTTTTTT. It encodes CASTPGTGANSDTGELFF.

The CDR3 region has the DNA TGTGCCAGCAGCTTAATATCTTTTGGCGGGATAGTCAACACCGGGGAGCTGTTTTTT. It is translated as CASSLISFGGIVNTGELFF. The rearrangement links TRBV7-9 to TRBJ2-2, with D perhaps matching TRBD2 (6 bases). CDR1 SEHNR and CDR2 FQNEAQ come from the germline V gene (reference sequence). V was pared by 2 bases and J by 2 bases, with 21 bases between. CDR3 size: 19 residues.

This chain connects TRBV7-8 to TRBJ2-1; 7 bases align to TRBD1. Per the germline V gene, CDR1 is SGHVS and CDR2 is FQNEAQ. Germline trimming cut 5 bases from V and 10 bases from J; bases unmatched to any gene: 11. This CDR3 has 14 amino acids. This chain's CDR3 is CASSRPLQGSEQFF. In DNA, the CDR3 is TGTGCCAGCAGCCGACCTCTACAGGGGAGCGAGCAGTTCTTC. Full variable domain (outside the CDR3, taken from reference TRBV7-8 and TRBJ2-1): GAGVSQSPRYKVAKRGQDVALRCDPISGHVSLFWYQQALGQGPEFLTYFQNEAQLDKSGLPSDRFFAERPEGSVSTLKIQRTQQEDSAVYLCASSRPLQGSEQFFGPGTRLTVL.

The J gene is TRBJ1-2, the V gene TRBV29-1; perhaps TRBD1 as D (5 bases). V dropped 2 bases and J dropped 6 bases, with 13 bases sitting between them. CDR3 length: 13 residues. Germline loops: CDR1 SQVTM, CDR2 ANQGSEA. The CDR3 region has the DNA TGCAGCGTTGAACGGGGGGGAGGCCATGGCTACACCTTC. Translation: CSVERGGGHGYTF.